Reported below is one T cell receptor (beta chain). The data belong to a study of blood T cell repertoires in COVID-19. The junction had 5 bases not matched to a gene; V was cut back by 2 bases and J by 3 bases. The CDR3 runs to 16 residues. Germline V CDR1 and CDR2: SGHRS, YFSETQ. Clones were read by immunoSEQ multiplex PCR, and TCRdb kept only the in-frame ones, dropping some. The sample lists 350,000 to 450,000 clones; 80% to 85% were seen once. The clonotype originates from a woman aged 45 to 65 who had recovered from COVID-19. The J gene is TRBJ1-1, the V gene TRBV5-1; 12 nucleotides agree with TRBD1. The sample was PBMCs or T cells enriched from blood (not recorded which). The CDR3 coding sequence is TGCGCCAGCAGCTTCGGGACAGGGGGCCTCGACACTGAAGCTTTCTTT. Protein: CASSFGTGGLDTEAFF.